The sequence of this T cell receptor beta chain was determined in a study of blood T cell repertoires in COVID-19 (TCRdb year 2020). Some background on the complete study: Samples from collaborators originated in the United States, Italy and Spain and spanned both the acute and convalescent phases of COVID-19. The prospective study material was composed of cDNA or gDNA derived from T cells, B-cell-depleted T cells, or PBMCs. Subjects who had been exposed to COVID-19, were actively infected with it, or had recovered from it provided the deeply sampled blood TCRbeta repertoires that made up the dataset. The repertoires were made available in a free public database intended to serve as a resource for research on the immune response to SARS-CoV-2. The samples were drawn from the first 160 participants of the ongoing ImmuneRACE study and from 1,254 subjects provided by 6 global collaborators. Sample metadata almost always included a de-identified subject ID, COVID-19 status, age in years and sex. Where available, HLA class I and class II types were taken from metadata supplied by the sample provider and were not determined by assay-based typing. General conclusions and limits of the study: How much clinical and demographic metadata was included differed by source and by participant, and the metadata was provided uncurated.

Whole blood was collected in K2EDTA tubes by collaborating institutions according to the institutions' own protocols. For TCRbeta analysis, collaborator samples were shipped as frozen whole blood, as isolated PBMCs, or as DNA extracted from either sample type. Inclusive of the bounding cysteine and phenylalanine, the CDR3 is 17 residues long. The retained sequence is limited to the CDR3, 51 bases, with the frame set at the first base. Per the germline V gene, SNHLY is the CDR1 and FYNNEI is the CDR2. V was cut back by 2 bases and J by 1 base, leaving a gap of 18 bases between them. As for this clone: The clone's antigen remains unknown. The sample holds no much larger clone one base away, and base qualities are not on file.

TCRbeta CDR3 regions were amplified from genomic DNA by means of the immunoSEQ Assay, a bias-controlled multiplex PCR. On the study's bioinformatics: Within the assay, amplification of reference gene primers was used to estimate how many nucleated cells each sample contained. Sequence reads were collapsed and filtered to measure the absolute abundance of every unique TCRbeta CDR3 rearrangement. For each sample, productive Simpson clonality was calculated as the square root of Simpson's diversity index across productive rearrangements. TCRdb carries this immuneACCESS record with in-frame sequences only. Its versions omit some clonotypes, under half of them owing to an unresolved V gene in the studies checked, with the rest unexplained. V, J and clone size were drawn from that table, and D and trimming were deduced from the DNA. The sample records about 250,000 clones, nearly 90% of which are singletons. The top ten constitute 3% of the sample.

This receptor was taken from a man between 18 and 35 years old with active or convalescent COVID-19. This chain joins TRBV2 to TRBJ2-7; possibly the D gene is TRBD2, per 6 matching bases. Source material: peripheral blood. The sequenced DNA: TGTGCCAGCAGTGAAAAGCGCCCAGCGGGCTCGTCCTACGAGCAGTACTTC. It translates as CASSEKRPAGSSYEQYF.